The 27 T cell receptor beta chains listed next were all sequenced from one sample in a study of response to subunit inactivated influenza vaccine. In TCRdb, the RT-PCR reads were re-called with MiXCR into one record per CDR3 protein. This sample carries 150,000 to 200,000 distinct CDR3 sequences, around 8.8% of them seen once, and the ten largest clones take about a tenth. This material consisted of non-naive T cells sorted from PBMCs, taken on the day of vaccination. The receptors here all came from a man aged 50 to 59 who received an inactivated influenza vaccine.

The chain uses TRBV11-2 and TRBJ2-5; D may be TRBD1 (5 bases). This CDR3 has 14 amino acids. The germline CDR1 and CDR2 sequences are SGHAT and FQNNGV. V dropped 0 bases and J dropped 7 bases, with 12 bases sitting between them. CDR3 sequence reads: CASSLDRASGTQYF. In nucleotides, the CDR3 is TGTGCCAGCAGCTTAGACAGGGCATCAGGGACCCAGTACTTC.

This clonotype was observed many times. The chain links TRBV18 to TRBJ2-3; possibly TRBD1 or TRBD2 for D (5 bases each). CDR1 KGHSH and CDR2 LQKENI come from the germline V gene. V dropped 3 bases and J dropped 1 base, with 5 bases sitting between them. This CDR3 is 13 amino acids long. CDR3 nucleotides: TGTGCCAGCTCACCGGGGGGCACAGATACGCAGTATTTT. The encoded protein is CASSPGGTDTQYF.

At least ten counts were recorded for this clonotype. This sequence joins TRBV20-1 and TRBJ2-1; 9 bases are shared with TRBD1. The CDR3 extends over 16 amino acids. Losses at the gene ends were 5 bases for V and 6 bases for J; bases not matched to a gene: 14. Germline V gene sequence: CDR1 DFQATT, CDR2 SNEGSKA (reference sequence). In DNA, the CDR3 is TGCAGTGCTCGGTATTCCGGGACAGGGATGATCAATGAGCAGTTCTTC. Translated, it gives CSARYSGTGMINEQFF.

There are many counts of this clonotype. The CDR3 is CSASPPTGAYEQYF. For the CDR3, the DNA is TGCAGTGCTTCTCCTCCCACGGGGGCCTACGAGCAGTACTTC. The chain couples TRBV20-1 to TRBJ2-7; D is possibly TRBD2 (6 bases). V gave up 5 bases and J gave up 2 bases, with 16 bases separating them. CDR1 and CDR2 from the germline V gene are DFQATT and SNEGSKA (reference sequence). The CDR3 consists of 14 residues.

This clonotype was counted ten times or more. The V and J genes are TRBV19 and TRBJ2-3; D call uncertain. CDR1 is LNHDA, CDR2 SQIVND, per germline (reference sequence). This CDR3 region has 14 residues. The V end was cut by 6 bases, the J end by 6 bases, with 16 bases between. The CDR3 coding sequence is TGTGCCAGTAGCACGGGTACAAGAACCGATACGCAGTATTTT. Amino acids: CASSTGTRTDTQYF.

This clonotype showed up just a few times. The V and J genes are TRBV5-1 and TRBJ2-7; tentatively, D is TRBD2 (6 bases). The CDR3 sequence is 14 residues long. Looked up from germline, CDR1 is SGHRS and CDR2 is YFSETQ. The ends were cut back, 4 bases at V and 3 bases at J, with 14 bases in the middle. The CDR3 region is CASSPREPNYEQYF. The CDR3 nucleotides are TGCGCCAGCAGCCCGCGGGAACCCAACTACGAGCAGTACTTC.

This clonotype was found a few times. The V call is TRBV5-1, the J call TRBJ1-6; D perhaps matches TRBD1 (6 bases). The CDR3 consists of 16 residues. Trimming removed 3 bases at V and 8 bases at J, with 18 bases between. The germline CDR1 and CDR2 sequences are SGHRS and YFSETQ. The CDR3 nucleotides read TGCGCCAGCAGCTCTCCCGGGACATTGAGGGATTCACCCCTCCACTTT. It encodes CASSSPGTLRDSPLHF. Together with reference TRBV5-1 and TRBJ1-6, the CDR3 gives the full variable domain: KAGVTQTPRYLIKTRGQQVTLSCSPISGHRSVSWYQQTPGQGLQFLFEYFSETQRNKGNFPGRFSGRQFSNSRSEMNVSTLELGDSALYLCASSSPGTLRDSPLHFGNGTRLTVT.

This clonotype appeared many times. The CDR3: CASGQGVAGTRNEQFF. CDR3 DNA sequence: TGTGCCAGCGGGCAGGGTGTAGCGGGAACCCGGAATGAGCAGTTCTTC. V gene TRBV7-2 combines with J gene TRBJ2-1; TRBD2 aligns across 8 bases. Germline lookup yields CDR1 SGHTA and CDR2 FQGNSA. CDR3 length equals 16 residues. J was trimmed by 7 bases and V by 8 bases; bases with no gene match: 16.

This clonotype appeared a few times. The CDR3 sequence: CASRLQSASTDTQYF. In nucleotides, the CDR3 is TGTGCCAGCAGACTCCAGTCCGCTAGCACAGATACGCAGTATTTT. The chain carries TRBV6-5 and TRBJ2-3, with unresolved D. The CDR3 sequence is 15 residues long. Germline lookup yields CDR1 MNHEY and CDR2 SVGAGI. Trimming shortened V by 6 bases and J by 0 bases, and 13 bases separated the two germline ends.

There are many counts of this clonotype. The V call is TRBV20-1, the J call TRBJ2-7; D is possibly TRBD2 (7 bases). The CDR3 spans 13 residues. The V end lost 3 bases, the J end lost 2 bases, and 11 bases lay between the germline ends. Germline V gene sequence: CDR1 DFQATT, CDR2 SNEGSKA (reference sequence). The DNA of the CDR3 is TGCAGTGCTAGCGGGGGGCTACCCTACGAGCAGTACTTC. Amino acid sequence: CSASGGLPYEQYF.

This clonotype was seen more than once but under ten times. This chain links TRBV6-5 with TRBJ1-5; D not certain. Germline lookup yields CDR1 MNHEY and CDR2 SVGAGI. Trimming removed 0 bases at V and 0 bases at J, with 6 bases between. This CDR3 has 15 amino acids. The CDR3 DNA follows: TGTGCCAGCAGTTACTCTGGTTATAGCAATCAGCCCCAGCATTTT. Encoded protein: CASSYSGYSNQPQHF.

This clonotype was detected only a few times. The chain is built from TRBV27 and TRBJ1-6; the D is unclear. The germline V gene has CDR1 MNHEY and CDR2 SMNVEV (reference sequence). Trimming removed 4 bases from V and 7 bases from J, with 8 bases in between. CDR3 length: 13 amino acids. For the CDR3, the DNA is TGTGCCAGCAGTTCTAACACGAATTCACCCCTCCACTTT. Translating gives CASSSNTNSPLHF.

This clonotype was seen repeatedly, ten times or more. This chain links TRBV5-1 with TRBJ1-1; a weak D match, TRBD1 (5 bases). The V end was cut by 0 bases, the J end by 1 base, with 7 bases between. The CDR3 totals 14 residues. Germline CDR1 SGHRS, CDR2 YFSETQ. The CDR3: CASSLAQGNTEAFF. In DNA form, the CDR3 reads TGCGCCAGCAGCTTGGCCCAGGGGAACACTGAAGCTTTCTTT.

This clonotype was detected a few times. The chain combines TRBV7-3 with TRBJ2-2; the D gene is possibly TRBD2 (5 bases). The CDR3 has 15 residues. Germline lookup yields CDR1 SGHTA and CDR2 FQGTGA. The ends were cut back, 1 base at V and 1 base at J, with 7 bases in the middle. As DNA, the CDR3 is TGTGCCAGCAGCTTAAAACTAGGGAACACCGGGGAGCTGTTTTTT. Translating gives CASSLKLGNTGELFF.

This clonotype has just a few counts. The CDR3 protein is CASSRSTSGSSHEQYF. The CDR3 DNA reads as TGTGCCAGCAGTCGCTCGACTAGTGGGAGTTCCCACGAGCAGTACTTC. The chain uses TRBV6-2 or TRBV6-3 and TRBJ2-7, with D maybe TRBD2 (6 bases). The V and J ends lost 5 bases and 5 bases respectively, with 22 bases between them. This CDR3 is built from 16 residues. CDR1 and CDR2 (germline): MNHEY, SVGEGT.

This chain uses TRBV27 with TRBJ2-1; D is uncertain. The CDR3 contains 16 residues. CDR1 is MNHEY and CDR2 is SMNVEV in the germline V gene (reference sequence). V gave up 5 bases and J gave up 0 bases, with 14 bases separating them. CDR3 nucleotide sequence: TGTGCCAGCAGTAAAATACGCGCGGCCTCCTACAATGAGCAGTTCTTC. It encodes CASSKIRAASYNEQFF.

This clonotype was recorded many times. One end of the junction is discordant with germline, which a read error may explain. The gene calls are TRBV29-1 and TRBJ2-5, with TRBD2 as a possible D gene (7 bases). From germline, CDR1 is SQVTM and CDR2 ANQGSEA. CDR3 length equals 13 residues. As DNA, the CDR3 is TGCAGCGTTGAAGATCAGTTCCGGGGGGCGAACCACTTC. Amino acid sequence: CSVEDQFRGANHF.

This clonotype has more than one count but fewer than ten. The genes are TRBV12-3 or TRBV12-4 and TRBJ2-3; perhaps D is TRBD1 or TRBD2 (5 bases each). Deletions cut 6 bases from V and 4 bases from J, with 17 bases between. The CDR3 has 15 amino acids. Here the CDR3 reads CASRLDLGPADTQYF. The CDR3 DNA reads TGTGCCAGCAGGCTGGACTTGGGGCCCGCAGATACGCAGTATTTT.

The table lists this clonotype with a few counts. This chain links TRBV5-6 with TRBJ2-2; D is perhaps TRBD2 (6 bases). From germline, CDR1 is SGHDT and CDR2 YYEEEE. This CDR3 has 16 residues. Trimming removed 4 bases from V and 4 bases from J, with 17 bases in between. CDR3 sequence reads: CASSPTGGQVTGELFF. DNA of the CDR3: TGTGCCAGCAGCCCTACCGGAGGGCAAGTCACCGGGGAGCTGTTTTTT.

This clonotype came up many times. The CDR3: CASSLGLGRTNSNTGELFF. CDR3 DNA: TGCGCCAGCAGCTTGGGGCTTGGGCGGACTAATTCGAACACCGGGGAGCTGTTTTTT. The chain combines TRBV5-1 with TRBJ2-2; D perhaps matches TRBD2 (6 bases). The CDR3 totals 19 residues. V was trimmed by 0 bases and J by 0 bases, leaving 18 bases between them. Germline V CDR1 and CDR2: SGHRS, YFSETQ.

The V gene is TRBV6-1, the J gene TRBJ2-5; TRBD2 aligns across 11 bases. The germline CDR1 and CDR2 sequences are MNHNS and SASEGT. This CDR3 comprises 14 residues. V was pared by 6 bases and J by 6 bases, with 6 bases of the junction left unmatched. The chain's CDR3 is CASSHTSGGKTQYF. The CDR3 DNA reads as TGTGCCAGCAGCCATACTAGCGGGGGAAAGACCCAGTACTTC.

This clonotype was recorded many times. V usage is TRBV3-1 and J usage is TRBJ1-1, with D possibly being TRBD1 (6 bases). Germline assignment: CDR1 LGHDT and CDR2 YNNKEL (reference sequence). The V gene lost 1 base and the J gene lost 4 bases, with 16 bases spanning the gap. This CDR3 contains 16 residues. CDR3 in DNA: TGTGCCAGCAGCCAAGCTACAGGGTTGTTGAGCACTGAAGCTTTCTTT. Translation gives CASSQATGLLSTEAFF. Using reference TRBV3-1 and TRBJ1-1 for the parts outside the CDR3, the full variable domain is DTAVSQTPKYLVTQMGNDKSIKCEQNLGHDTMYWYKQDSKKFLKIMFSYNNKELIINETVPNRFSPKSPDKAHLNLHINSLELGDSAVYFCASSQATGLLSTEAFFGQGTRLTVV.

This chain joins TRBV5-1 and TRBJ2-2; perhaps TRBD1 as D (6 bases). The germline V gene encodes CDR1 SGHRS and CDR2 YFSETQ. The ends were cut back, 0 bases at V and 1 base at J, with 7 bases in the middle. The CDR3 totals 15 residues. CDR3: CASSLAGQNTGELFF. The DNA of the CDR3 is TGCGCCAGCAGCTTGGCGGGACAGAACACCGGGGAGCTGTTTTTT.

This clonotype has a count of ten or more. The CDR3 is CASSRQGGYEQYF. The CDR3 nucleotides read TGTGCCAGCAGCCGACAGGGGGGGTACGAGCAGTACTTC. This chain connects TRBV7-8 to TRBJ2-7; 9 nucleotides align to TRBD1. The CDR3 covers 13 residues. The junction had 3 bases not matched to a gene; V was cut back by 5 bases and J by 4 bases. CDR1 is SGHVS, CDR2 FQNEAQ, per germline.

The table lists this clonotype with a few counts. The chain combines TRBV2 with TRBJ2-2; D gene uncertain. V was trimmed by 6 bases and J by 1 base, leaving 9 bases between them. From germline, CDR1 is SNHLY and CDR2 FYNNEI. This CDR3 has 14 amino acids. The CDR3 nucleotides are TGTGCCAGCAGGCCCACAATGAACACCGGGGAGCTGTTTTTT. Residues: CASRPTMNTGELFF.

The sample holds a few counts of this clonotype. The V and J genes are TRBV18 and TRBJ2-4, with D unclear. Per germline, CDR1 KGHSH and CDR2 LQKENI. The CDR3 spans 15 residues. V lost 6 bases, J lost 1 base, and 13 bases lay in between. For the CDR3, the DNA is TGTGCCAGCTCGTTGGGCCCTGCCGCCAAAAACATTCAGTACTTC. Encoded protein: CASSLGPAAKNIQYF. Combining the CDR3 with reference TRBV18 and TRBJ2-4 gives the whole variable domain NAGVMQNPRHLVRRRGQEARLRCSPMKGHSHVYWYRQLPEEGLKFMVYLQKENIIDESGMPKERFSAEFPKEGPSILRIQQVVRGDSAAYFCASSLGPAAKNIQYFGAGTRLSVL.

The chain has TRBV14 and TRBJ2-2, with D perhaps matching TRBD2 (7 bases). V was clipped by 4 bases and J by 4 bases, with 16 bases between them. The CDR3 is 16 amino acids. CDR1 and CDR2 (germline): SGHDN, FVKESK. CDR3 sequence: CASSRPTGGGTGELFF. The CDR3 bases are TGTGCCAGCAGCCGCCCCACGGGGGGCGGCACCGGGGAGCTGTTTTTT.